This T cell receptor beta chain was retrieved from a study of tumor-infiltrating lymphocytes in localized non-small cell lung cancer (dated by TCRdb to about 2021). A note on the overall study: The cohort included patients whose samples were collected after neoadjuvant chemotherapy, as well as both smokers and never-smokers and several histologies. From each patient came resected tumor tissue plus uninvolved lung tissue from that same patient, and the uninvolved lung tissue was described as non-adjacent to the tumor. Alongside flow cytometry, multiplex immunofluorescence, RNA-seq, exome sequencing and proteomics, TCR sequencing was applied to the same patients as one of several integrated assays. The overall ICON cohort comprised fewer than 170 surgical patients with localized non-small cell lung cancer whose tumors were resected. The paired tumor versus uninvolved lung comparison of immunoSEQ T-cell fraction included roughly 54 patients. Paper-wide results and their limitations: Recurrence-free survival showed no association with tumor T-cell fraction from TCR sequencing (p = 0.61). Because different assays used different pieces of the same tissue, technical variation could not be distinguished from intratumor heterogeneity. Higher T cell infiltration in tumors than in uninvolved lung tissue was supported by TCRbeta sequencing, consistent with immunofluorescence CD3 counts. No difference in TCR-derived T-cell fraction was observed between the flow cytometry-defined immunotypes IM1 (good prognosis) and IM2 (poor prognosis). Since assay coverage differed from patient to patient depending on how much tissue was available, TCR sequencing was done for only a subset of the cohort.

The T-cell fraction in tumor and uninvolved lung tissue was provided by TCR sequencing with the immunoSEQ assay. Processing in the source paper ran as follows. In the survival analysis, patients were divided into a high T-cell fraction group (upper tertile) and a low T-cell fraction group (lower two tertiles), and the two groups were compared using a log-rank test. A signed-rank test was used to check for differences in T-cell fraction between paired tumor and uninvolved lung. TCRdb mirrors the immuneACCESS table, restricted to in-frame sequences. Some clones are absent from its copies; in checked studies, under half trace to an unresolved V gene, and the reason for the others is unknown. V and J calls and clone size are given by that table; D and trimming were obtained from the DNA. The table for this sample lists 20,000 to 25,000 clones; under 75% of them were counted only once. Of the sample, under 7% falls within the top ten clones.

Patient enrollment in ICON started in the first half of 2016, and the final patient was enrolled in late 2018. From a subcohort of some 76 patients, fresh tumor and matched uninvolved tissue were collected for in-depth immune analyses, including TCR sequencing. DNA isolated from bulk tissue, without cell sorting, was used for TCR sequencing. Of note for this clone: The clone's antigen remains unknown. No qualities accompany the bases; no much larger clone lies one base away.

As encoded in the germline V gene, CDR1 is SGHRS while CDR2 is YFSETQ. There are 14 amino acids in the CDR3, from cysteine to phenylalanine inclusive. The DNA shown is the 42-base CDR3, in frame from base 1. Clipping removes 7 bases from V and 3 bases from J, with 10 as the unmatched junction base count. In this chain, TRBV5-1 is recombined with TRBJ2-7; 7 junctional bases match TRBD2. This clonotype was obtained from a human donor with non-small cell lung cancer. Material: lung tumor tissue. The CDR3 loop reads CASASASGLYEQYF. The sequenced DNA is TGCGCCAGCGCGTCGGCTAGCGGCCTCTACGAGCAGTACTTC.